The 26 T cell receptor beta chains reported below all come from one sample, sequenced in a study of human T cells and chemical hapten exposure. TCRdb reanalysed the RACE reads using MiXCR and keeps one entry per CDR3 protein. This table holds approximately 90,000 distinct CDR3 sequences, over 9.5% found once. Time point denoted: patch test 1, 2 weeks after DPC sensitization. Treatment of the sample: therapeutic diphenylcyclopropenone sensitization with weekly scalp DPC. Sequenced here: whole blood, sampled in connection with sensitization to the hapten diphenylcyclopropenone (DPC). All receptors derive from a man aged 35-49 years with alopecia areata. Some clones in this sample may be carry-over from other donors' samples.

This clonotype was picked up a small number of times. This chain's CDR3 is CASSFRGGEAFF. The CDR3 DNA is TGTGCCAGCAGTTTCAGGGGCGGTGAAGCTTTCTTT. The chain is built from TRBV27 and TRBJ1-1; possible D gene TRBD1, 6 bases. The V gene's germline CDR1 is MNHEY and CDR2 SMNVEV (reference sequence). This CDR3 is built from 12 residues. The V and J ends lost 3 bases and 7 bases respectively, with 9 bases between them.

The chain employs TRBV12-3 or TRBV12-4 and TRBJ2-1; 11 nucleotides line up with TRBD1. This CDR3 has 13 amino acids. V shed 5 bases and J 9 bases; nucleotides not matched to a gene: 3. The CDR3 DNA sequence: TGTGCCAGCAGTCCGGACAGGGGGCCTGAGCAGTTCTTC. Translating it yields CASSPDRGPEQFF.

This chain connects TRBV6-2 or TRBV6-3 to TRBJ1-2; TRBD1 is a possible D gene (5 bases). Germline V gene sequence: CDR1 MNHEY, CDR2 SVGEGT. The V gene lost 0 bases and the J gene lost 4 bases, with 15 bases spanning the gap. CDR3 size: 16 residues. This CDR3 reads CASSYSKPGISYGYTF. CDR3 nucleotides: TGTGCCAGCAGTTACTCGAAGCCAGGGATTTCCTATGGCTACACCTTC.

V gene TRBV6-5 combines with J gene TRBJ2-5, with 11 bases that match TRBD2. Germline V gene sequence: CDR1 MNHEY, CDR2 SVGAGI. The CDR3 is 13 residues long. V gave up 2 bases and J gave up 13 bases; unmatched junction bases: 6. CDR3 protein: CASSYVASGRRYF. Here the CDR3 DNA reads TGTGCCAGCAGTTACGTGGCTAGCGGGAGGAGGTACTTC.

The rearrangement links TRBV5-1 to TRBJ1-2; D perhaps matches TRBD1 (6 bases). The germline CDR1 and CDR2 sequences are SGHRS and YFSETQ. This CDR3 contains 15 residues. The V gene lost 3 bases and the J gene lost 4 bases, with 16 bases spanning the gap. The CDR3 sequence is CASSSPTTGGYGYTF. The CDR3 DNA follows: TGCGCCAGCAGCTCCCCCACGACAGGCGGCTATGGCTACACCTTC. The whole variable domain, remainder taken from reference TRBV5-1 and TRBJ1-2, is KAGVTQTPRYLIKTRGQQVTLSCSPISGHRSVSWYQQTPGQGLQFLFEYFSETQRNKGNFPGRFSGRQFSNSRSEMNVSTLELGDSALYLCASSSPTTGGYGYTFGSGTRLTVV.

The J gene is TRBJ2-3, the V gene TRBV6-6; either TRBD1 or TRBD2 may fit D (5 bases each). Per germline, CDR1 MNHNY and CDR2 SVGAGI (reference sequence). CDR3 size: 12 residues. Trimming removed 7 bases at V and 2 bases at J, with 7 bases between. The CDR3 nucleotides read TGTGCCAGCACCGGGACCACAGATACGCAGTATTTT. It yields the protein CASTGTTDTQYF.

This clonotype was picked up a small number of times. The V call is TRBV18, the J call TRBJ2-5, with D unclear. Germline CDR1 KGHSH, CDR2 LQKENI. CDR3 length: 14 residues. The germline V and J ends were trimmed by 0 bases and 2 bases, with 7 bases remaining between them. In DNA, the CDR3 is TGTGCCAGCTCACCACCCTGGGAACAAGAGACCCAGTACTTC. Its protein is CASSPPWEQETQYF.

The V call is TRBV7-2, the J call TRBJ2-1; no reliable D call. Germline-derived CDR1 and CDR2 are SGHTA and FQGNSA. Trimming took 3 bases from V and 9 from J, leaving 9 bases between them. The CDR3 runs 12 residues. The CDR3 DNA follows: TGTGCCAGCAGCTTTGGGGATGGTGAGCAGTTCTTC. This encodes CASSFGDGEQFF.

This clonotype appeared a few times. The chain is built from TRBV7-8 and TRBJ2-5; D remains ambiguous. V dropped 5 bases and J dropped 4 bases, with 14 bases sitting between them. There are 14 residues in the CDR3. CDR1 and CDR2 from the germline V gene are SGHVS and FQNEAQ. The CDR3 region is CASSTGRNRETQYF. CDR3 bases: TGTGCCAGCAGCACCGGTCGTAACCGAGAGACCCAGTACTTC.

V and J are TRBV11-1 and TRBJ2-4; no clear D. Germline CDR1 reads SGHAT; CDR2 reads FQDESV (reference sequence). Trimming left V 4 bases short and J 3 bases short, with 13 bases between. The length of the CDR3 is 15 residues. The DNA for the CDR3 is TGTGCCAGCAGCTCTAACCAAGGGCTCAAAAACATTCAGTACTTC. This sequence encodes CASSSNQGLKNIQYF.

A few counts support this clonotype. The chain is built from TRBV4-2 and TRBJ2-3; D gene unclear. V dropped 1 base and J dropped 4 bases, with 6 bases sitting between them. The CDR3 sequence is 13 residues long. Germline lookup yields CDR1 LGHNA and CDR2 YNFKEQ. CDR3 in DNA: TGTGCCAGCAGCCAAGTCATGGCAGATACGCAGTATTTT. Protein product: CASSQVMADTQYF.

This chain joins TRBV20-1 and TRBJ2-3, with D tentatively TRBD2 (6 bases). The length of the CDR3 is 16 residues. Germline lookup yields CDR1 DFQATT and CDR2 SNEGSKA (reference sequence). Trimming removed 6 bases at V and 2 bases at J, with 21 bases between. The CDR3 protein is CSASAGTQLLTDTQYF. As DNA, the CDR3 is TGCAGTGCCAGCGCCGGGACTCAGCTACTCACAGATACGCAGTATTTT.

This clonotype appeared a few times. The chain combines TRBV2 with TRBJ2-2; D unclear. Between the trimmed V and J ends, which lost 7 bases and 6 bases, there was a span of 12 bases. This CDR3 has 13 amino acids. Per germline, CDR1 SNHLY and CDR2 FYNNEI. The CDR3 sequence is CASTVVAPGELFF. The CDR3 bases are TGTGCCAGCACGGTTGTAGCTCCCGGGGAGCTGTTTTTT.

This clonotype was picked up a small number of times. The chain combines TRBV6-2 or TRBV6-3 with TRBJ2-3, with 8 bases matching TRBD2. Germline V lookup: CDR1 MNHEY, CDR2 SVGEGT. The length of the CDR3 is 18 residues. Trimming at V came to 0 bases and at J to 0 bases, leaving 8 bases not matched to a gene. CDR3 nucleotide sequence: TGTGCCAGCAGTTACTCGGCGGGAGGAACTCTTAGCACAGATACGCAGTATTTT. Its protein product is CASSYSAGGTLSTDTQYF.

This chain uses TRBV6-2 or TRBV6-3 with TRBJ2-2; D might be TRBD2 (6 bases). The germline V and J ends were trimmed by 2 bases and 13 bases, with 23 bases remaining between them. CDR3 length: 16 amino acids. Germline V gives CDR1 MNHEY, CDR2 SVGEGT. CDR3 amino acids: CASSYSGLRPPHRLFF. CDR3 DNA: TGTGCCAGCAGTTACAGCGGGCTTAGGCCCCCGCACAGGCTGTTTTTT.

This clonotype was observed a few times. The chain links TRBV7-2 to TRBJ2-3; D is uncertain. Trimming removed 3 bases from V and 2 bases from J, with 6 bases in between. Germline assignment: CDR1 SGHTA and CDR2 FQGNSA. The CDR3 length is 13 residues. The CDR3 loop is CASSLAHTDTQYF. The CDR3 DNA follows: TGTGCCAGCAGCTTGGCCCACACAGATACGCAGTATTTT.

This chain uses TRBV2 with TRBJ2-3, with D perhaps matching TRBD2 (6 bases). The CDR3 sequence is 14 residues long. Between the trimmed V and J ends, which lost 7 bases and 4 bases, there was a span of 15 bases. CDR1 SNHLY and CDR2 FYNNEI come from the germline V gene. CDR3 loop: CASKAGSVSDTQYF. Written as DNA, the CDR3 is TGTGCCAGCAAGGCGGGAAGTGTCTCAGATACGCAGTATTTT.

This clonotype was seen at least ten times. J is TRBJ1-5 and V is TRBV19, with 9 bases lining up with TRBD1. The germline gives CDR1 LNHDA, CDR2 SQIVND (reference sequence). Germline trimming cut 3 bases from V and 5 bases from J; bases unmatched to any gene: 11. CDR3 length: 17 residues. The CDR3: CASSIRWTGAKDQPQHF. DNA of the CDR3: TGTGCCAGTAGTATTCGATGGACAGGGGCTAAAGATCAGCCCCAGCATTTT.

The sample holds a few counts of this clonotype. The chain carries TRBV20-1 and TRBJ2-3; 11 nucleotides align to TRBD2. This CDR3 region has 15 residues. The junction had 8 bases not matched to a gene; V was cut back by 6 bases and J by 3 bases. CDR1 DFQATT and CDR2 SNEGSKA come from the germline V gene (reference sequence). The CDR3 here is CSAKLAGEITDTQYF. The CDR3 DNA reads TGCAGTGCCAAACTAGCGGGAGAAATTACAGATACGCAGTATTTT.

This clonotype showed up many times. The chain links TRBV27 to TRBJ1-4, with D unresolved. Germline V gene sequence: CDR1 MNHEY, CDR2 SMNVEV (reference sequence). The CDR3 totals 15 residues. V lost 6 bases and J lost 8, with 19 bases in between. CDR3 sequence reads: CASRHKPGQGEKLFF. In nucleotides, the CDR3 is TGTGCCAGCAGACATAAGCCGGGCCAAGGGGAAAAACTGTTTTTT.

This rearrangement joins TRBV10-3 to TRBJ2-1, with D unclear. The CDR3 sequence is 15 residues long. The V gene's germline CDR1 is ENHRY and CDR2 SYGVKD. V was clipped by 1 base and J by 8 bases, with 15 bases between them. Here the CDR3 reads CAISELASSADEQFF. The CDR3 region has the DNA TGTGCCATCAGTGAGTTGGCCTCCTCGGCGGATGAGCAGTTCTTC.

This clonotype was detected a few times. J is TRBJ2-7 and V is TRBV5-4, with a possible D match to TRBD1 (6 bases). Germline loops: CDR1 SGHNT, CDR2 YYREEE (reference sequence). V was cut by 3 bases and J by 2 bases, with 12 bases left in between. This CDR3 has 14 amino acids. CDR3 sequence (DNA): TGTGCCAGCAGCTGGGACACGAATCCCTACGAGCAGTACTTC. Translated: CASSWDTNPYEQYF.

The rearrangement uses TRBV28 and TRBJ2-4, with 14 bases lining up with TRBD2. Germline values: CDR1 MDHEN, CDR2 SYDVKM. This CDR3 comprises 20 residues. V lost 3 bases, J lost 0 bases, and 10 bases stayed unmatched. The CDR3 here is CASSFTVGTSGGLAKNIQYF. Written as DNA, the CDR3 is TGTGCCAGCAGTTTTACAGTCGGGACTAGCGGGGGCCTAGCCAAAAACATTCAGTACTTC.

The genes are TRBV14 and TRBJ1-5; D not certain. Germline V lookup: CDR1 SGHDN, CDR2 FVKESK. Trimming stripped 5 bases from V and 0 bases from J, with 14 bases between. The CDR3 runs to 16 residues. The chain's CDR3 is CASSSPPWGSNQPQHF. DNA for the CDR3: TGTGCCAGCAGCTCCCCCCCGTGGGGTAGCAATCAGCCCCAGCATTTT.

V usage is TRBV11-3 and J usage is TRBJ2-4; 7 bases are a match to TRBD2. CDR3 length: 19 amino acids. CDR1 and CDR2 from the germline V gene are SGHNT and YENEEA. With 5 bases clipped from V and 3 bases from J, the junction kept 19 bases outside the gene matches. The CDR3: CASSRRASGAYDFKNIQYF. DNA for the CDR3: TGTGCCAGCAGCCGCAGGGCCAGCGGGGCTTACGATTTCAAAAACATTCAGTACTTC.

The rearrangement links TRBV3-1 to TRBJ2-3; D gene unclear. The ends were cut back, 4 bases at V and 3 bases at J, with 11 bases in the middle. CDR3 size: 14 residues. Per germline, CDR1 LGHDT and CDR2 YNNKEL (reference sequence). CDR3 region: CASSPKGITDTQYF. The CDR3, as DNA: TGTGCCAGCAGCCCAAAAGGGATTACAGATACGCAGTATTTT.